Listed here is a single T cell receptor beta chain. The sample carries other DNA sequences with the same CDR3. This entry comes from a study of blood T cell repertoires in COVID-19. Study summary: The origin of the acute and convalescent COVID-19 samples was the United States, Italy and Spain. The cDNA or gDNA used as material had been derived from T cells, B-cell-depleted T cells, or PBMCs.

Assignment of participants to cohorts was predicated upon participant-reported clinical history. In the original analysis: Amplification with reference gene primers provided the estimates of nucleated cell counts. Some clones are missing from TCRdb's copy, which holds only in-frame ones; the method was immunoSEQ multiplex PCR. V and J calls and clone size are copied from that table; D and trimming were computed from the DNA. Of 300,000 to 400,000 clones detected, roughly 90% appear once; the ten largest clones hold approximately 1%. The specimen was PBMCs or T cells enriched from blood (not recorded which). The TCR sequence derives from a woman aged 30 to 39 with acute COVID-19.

The CDR3 region is CATSDPGQGYEQYF. The CDR3 DNA follows: TGTGCCACCAGTGATCCGGGACAAGGCTACGAGCAGTACTTC. This sequence joins TRBV24-1 and TRBJ2-7; a possible D gene is TRBD1 (6 bases). The CDR3 runs 14 residues. CDR1 and CDR2 from the germline V gene are KGHDR and SFDVKD. Trimming left V 3 bases short and J 3 bases short, with 11 bases between.